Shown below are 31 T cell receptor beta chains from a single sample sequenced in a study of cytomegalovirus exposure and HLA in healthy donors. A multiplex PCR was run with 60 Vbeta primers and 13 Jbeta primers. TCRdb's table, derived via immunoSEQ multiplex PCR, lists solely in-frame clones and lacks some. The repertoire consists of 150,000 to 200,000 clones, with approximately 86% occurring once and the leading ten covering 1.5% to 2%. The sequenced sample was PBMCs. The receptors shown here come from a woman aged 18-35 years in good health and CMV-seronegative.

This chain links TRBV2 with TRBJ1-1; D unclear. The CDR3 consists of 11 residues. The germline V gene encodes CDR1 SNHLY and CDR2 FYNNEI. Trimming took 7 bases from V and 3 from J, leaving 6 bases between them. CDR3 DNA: TGTGCCAGCACCTATGACACTGAAGCTTTCTTT. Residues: CASTYDTEAFF.

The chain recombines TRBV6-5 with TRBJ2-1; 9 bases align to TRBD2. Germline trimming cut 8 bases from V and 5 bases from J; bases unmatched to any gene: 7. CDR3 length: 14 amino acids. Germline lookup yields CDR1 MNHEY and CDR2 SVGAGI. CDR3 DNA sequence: TGTGCCAGCCAAGCGGTAGCGGGAGACAATGAGCAGTTCTTC. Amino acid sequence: CASQAVAGDNEQFF.

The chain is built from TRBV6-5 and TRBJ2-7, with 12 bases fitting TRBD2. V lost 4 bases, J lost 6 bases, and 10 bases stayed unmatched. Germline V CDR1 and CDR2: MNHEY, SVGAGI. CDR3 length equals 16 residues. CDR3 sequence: CASSLYPGGLAGEQYF. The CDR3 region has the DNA TGTGCCAGCAGTTTGTATCCCGGGGGACTAGCGGGCGAGCAGTACTTC.

The CDR3 nucleotides are TGTGCCAGCAGCCCAGGGGACACTGAAGCTTTCTTT. Encoded protein: CASSPGDTEAFF. The V gene is TRBV7-8, the J gene TRBJ1-1; possible D gene TRBD1, 6 bases. The CDR3 consists of 12 residues. V dropped 5 bases and J dropped 3 bases, with 7 bases sitting between them. CDR1 is SGHVS and CDR2 is FQNEAQ in the germline V gene.

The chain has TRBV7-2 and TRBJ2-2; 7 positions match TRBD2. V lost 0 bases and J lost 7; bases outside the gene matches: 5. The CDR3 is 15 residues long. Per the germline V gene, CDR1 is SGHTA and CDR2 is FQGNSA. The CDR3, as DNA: TGTGCCAGCAGCTTAGCGGGAGGGGCTGTCGGGGAGCTGTTTTTT. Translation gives CASSLAGGAVGELFF. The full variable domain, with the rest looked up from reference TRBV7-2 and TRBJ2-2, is GAGVSQSPSNKVTEKGKDVELRCDPISGHTALYWYRQSLGQGLEFLIYFQGNSAPDKSGLPSDRFSAERTGGSVSTLTIQRTQQEDSAVYLCASSLAGGAVGELFFGEGSRLTVL.

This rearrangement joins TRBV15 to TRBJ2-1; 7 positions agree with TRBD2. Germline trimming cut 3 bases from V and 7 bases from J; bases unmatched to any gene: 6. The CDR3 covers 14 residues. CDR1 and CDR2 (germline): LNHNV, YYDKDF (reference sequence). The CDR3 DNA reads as TGTGCCACCAGCAGGGGTTGGGGGGGGAATGAGCAGTTCTTC. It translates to CATSRGWGGNEQFF. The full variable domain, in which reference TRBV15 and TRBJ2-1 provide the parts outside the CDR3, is DAMVIQNPRYQVTQFGKPVTLSCSQTLNHNVMYWYQQKSSQAPKLLFHYYDKDFNNEADTPDNFQSRRPNTSFCFLDIRSPGLGDTAMYLCATSRGWGGNEQFFGPGTRLTVL.

The CDR3 DNA follows: TGTGCCAGCAGTCTACAGGGACAGGGGAAGACTGAAGCTTTCTTT. Its protein product is CASSLQGQGKTEAFF. The V and J genes are TRBV28 and TRBJ1-1; 10 nucleotides agree with TRBD1. V trimming: 5 bases; J trimming: 5 bases; junction bases outside the gene matches: 8. There are 15 residues in the CDR3. Per the germline V gene, CDR1 is MDHEN and CDR2 is SYDVKM.

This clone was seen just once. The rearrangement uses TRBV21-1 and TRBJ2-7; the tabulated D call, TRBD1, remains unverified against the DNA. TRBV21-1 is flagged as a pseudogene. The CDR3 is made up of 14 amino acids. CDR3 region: CASSKVGHDYEQYF. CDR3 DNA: TGTGCCAGCAGCAAAGTGGGACATGACTACGAGCAGTACTTC.

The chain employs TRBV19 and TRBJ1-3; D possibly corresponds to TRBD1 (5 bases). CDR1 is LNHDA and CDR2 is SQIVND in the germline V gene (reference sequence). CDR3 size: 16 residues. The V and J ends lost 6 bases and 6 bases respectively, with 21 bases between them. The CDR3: CASSGGIRASENTIYF. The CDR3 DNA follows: TGTGCCAGTAGCGGGGGGATTCGGGCGTCAGAAAACACCATATATTTT.

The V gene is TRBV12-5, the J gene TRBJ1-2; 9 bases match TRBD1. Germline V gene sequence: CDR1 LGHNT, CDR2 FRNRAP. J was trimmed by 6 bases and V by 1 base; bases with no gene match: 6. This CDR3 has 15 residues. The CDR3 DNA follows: TGTGCTAGTGGTTTGGCCTACACAGGGGGCGATGGCTACACCTTC. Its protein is CASGLAYTGGDGYTF.

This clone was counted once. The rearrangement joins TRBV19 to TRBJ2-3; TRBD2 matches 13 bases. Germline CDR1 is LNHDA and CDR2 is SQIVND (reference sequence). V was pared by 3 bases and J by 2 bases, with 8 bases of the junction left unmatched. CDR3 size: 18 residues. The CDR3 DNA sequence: TGTGCCAGTAGTATCGGGCAGACTAGCGGGGGGATCACAGATACGCAGTATTTT. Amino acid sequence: CASSIGQTSGGITDTQYF.

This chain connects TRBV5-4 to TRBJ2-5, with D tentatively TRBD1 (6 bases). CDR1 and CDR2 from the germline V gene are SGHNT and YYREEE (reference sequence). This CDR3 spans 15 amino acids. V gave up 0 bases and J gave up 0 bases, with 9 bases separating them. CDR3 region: CASSLGQGYQETQYF. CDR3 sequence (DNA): TGTGCCAGCAGCTTGGGTCAGGGGTACCAAGAGACCCAGTACTTC. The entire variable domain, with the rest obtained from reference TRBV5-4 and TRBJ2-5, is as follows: ETGVTQSPTHLIKTRGQQVTLRCSSQSGHNTVSWYQQALGQGPQFIFQYYREEENGRGNFPPRFSGLQFPNYSSELNVNALELDDSALYLCASSLGQGYQETQYFGPGTRLLVL.

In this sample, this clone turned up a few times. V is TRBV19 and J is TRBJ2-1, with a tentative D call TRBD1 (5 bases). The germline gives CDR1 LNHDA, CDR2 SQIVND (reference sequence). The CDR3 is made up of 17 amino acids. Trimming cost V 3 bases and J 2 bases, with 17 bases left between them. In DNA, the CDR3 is TGTGCCAGTAGTATCGGGTTTGGGCAGGGCCCCTACAATGAGCAGTTCTTC. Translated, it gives CASSIGFGQGPYNEQFF.

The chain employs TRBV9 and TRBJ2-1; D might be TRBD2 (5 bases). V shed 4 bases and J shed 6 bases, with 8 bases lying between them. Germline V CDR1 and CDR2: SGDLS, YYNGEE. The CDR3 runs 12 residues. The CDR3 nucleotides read TGTGCCAGCAGCCCTGCGGGCAATGAGCAGTTCTTC. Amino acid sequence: CASSPAGNEQFF.

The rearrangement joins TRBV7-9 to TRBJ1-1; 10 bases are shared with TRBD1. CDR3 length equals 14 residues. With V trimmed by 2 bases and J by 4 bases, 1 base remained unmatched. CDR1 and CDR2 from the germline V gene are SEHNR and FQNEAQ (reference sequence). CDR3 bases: TGTGCCAGCAGCTTAAGGGACAGGGGCACTGAAGCTTTCTTT. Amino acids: CASSLRDRGTEAFF. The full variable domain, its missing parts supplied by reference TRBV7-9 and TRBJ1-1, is DTGVSQNPRHKITKRGQNVTFRCDPISEHNRLYWYRQTLGQGPEFLTYFQNEAQLEKSRLLSDRFSAERPKGSFSTLEIQRTEQGDSAMYLCASSLRDRGTEAFFGQGTRLTVV.

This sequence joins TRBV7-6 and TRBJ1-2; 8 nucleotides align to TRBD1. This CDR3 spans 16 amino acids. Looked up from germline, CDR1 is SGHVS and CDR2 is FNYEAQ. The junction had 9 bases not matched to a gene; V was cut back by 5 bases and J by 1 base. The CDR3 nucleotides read TGTGCCAGCAGCCTCGGACAGGGCATCGATAACTATGGCTACACCTTC. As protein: CASSLGQGIDNYGYTF.

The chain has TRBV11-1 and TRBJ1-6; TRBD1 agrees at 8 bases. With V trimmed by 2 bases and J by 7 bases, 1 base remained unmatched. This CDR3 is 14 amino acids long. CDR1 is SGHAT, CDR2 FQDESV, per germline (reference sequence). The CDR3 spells CASSLRTGNSPLHF. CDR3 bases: TGTGCCAGCAGCTTAAGGACAGGGAATTCACCCCTCCACTTT.

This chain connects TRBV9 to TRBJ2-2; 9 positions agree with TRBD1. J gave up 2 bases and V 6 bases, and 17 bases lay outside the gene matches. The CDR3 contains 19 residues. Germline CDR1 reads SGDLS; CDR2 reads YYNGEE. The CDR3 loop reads CASTNPQGASTFNTGELFF. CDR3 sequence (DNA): TGTGCCAGCACCAACCCACAGGGGGCTTCGACATTCAACACCGGGGAGCTGTTTTTT.

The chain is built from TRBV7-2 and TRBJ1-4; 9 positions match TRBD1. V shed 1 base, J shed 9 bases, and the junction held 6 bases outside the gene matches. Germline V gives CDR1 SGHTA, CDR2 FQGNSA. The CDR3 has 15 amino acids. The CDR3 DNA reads TGTGCCAGCAGCTTAGGGGACAGGGCCTGGCAAAAACTGTTTTTT. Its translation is CASSLGDRAWQKLFF.

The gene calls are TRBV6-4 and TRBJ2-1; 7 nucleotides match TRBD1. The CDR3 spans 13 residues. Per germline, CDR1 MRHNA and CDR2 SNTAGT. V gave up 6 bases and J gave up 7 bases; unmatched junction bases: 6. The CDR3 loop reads CASSYTGENEQFF. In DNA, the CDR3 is TGTGCCAGCAGCTATACAGGGGAAAATGAGCAGTTCTTC.

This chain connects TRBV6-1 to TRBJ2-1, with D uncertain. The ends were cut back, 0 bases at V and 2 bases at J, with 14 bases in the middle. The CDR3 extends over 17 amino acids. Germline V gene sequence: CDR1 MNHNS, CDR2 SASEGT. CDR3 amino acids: CASSEAMGVLAYNEQFF. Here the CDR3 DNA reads TGTGCCAGCAGTGAAGCTATGGGCGTTTTAGCCTACAATGAGCAGTTCTTC.

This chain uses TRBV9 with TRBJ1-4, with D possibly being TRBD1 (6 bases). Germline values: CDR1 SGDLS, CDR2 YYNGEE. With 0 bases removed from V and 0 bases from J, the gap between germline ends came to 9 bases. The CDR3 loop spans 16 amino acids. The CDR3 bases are TGTGCCAGCAGCGTAGGAGGGGGAGCAACTAATGAAAAACTGTTTTTT. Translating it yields CASSVGGGATNEKLFF.

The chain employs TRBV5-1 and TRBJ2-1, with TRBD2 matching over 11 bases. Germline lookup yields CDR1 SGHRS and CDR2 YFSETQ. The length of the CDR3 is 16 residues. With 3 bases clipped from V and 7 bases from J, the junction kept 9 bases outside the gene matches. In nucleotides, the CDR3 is TGCGCCAGCAGCTCCAAACTAGCGGGAGTGGGGAATGAGCAGTTCTTC. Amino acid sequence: CASSSKLAGVGNEQFF.

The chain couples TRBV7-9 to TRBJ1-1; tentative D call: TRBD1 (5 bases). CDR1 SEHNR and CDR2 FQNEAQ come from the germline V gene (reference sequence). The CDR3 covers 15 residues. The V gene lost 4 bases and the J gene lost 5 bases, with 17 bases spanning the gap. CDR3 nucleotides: TGTGCCAGCAGCTACATCGGGGGGGGGAGGACTGAAGCTTTCTTT. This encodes CASSYIGGGRTEAFF.

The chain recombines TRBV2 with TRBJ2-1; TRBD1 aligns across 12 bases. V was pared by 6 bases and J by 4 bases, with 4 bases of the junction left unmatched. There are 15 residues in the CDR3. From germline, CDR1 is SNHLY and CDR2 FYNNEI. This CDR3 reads CASRGDRGLYNEQFF. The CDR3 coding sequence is TGTGCCAGCAGGGGGGACAGGGGGCTGTACAATGAGCAGTTCTTC.

This chain's CDR3 is CASIPAGTKKPYEQYF. For the CDR3, the DNA is TGTGCCAGCATCCCCGCCGGGACAAAAAAGCCCTACGAGCAGTACTTC. V usage is TRBV28 and J usage is TRBJ2-7; a possible D gene is TRBD1 (6 bases). This CDR3 spans 16 amino acids. V was pared by 7 bases and J by 2 bases, with 21 bases between. Germline loops: CDR1 MDHEN, CDR2 SYDVKM.

CDR3 coding DNA: TGTGCCAGCAGATCCGGGACAGGGTTGAATGAGCAGTTCTTC. It encodes CASRSGTGLNEQFF. The chain recombines TRBV6-6 with TRBJ2-1, with 9 bases identical to TRBD1. V lost 6 bases to trimming and J lost 7 bases; unmatched junction nucleotides: 7. The CDR3 runs 14 residues. From germline, CDR1 is MNHNY and CDR2 SVGAGI (reference sequence).

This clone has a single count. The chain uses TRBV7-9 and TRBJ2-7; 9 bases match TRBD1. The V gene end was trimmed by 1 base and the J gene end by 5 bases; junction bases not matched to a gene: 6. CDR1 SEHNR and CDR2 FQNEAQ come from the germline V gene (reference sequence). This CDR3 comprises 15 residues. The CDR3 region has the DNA TGTGCCAGCAGCTTAGAAGGGACAGGGTTGCACGAGCAGTACTTC. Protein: CASSLEGTGLHEQYF.

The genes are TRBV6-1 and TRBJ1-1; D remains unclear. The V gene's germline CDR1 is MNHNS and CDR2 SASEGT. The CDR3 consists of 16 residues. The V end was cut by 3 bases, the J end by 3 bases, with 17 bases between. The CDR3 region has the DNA TGTGCCAGCAGTGAGAGACAACGCCGAAGGTACACTGAAGCTTTCTTT. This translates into CASSERQRRRYTEAFF.

In nucleotides, the CDR3 is TGTGCCAGCAGCCCCCGGTCCAGGGACGAGCAGTACTTC. It codes for CASSPRSRDEQYF. V is TRBV11-3 and J is TRBJ2-7; D is possibly TRBD1 (5 bases). Germline V gives CDR1 SGHNT, CDR2 YENEEA. Trimming shortened V by 5 bases and J by 5 bases, and 13 bases separated the two germline ends. CDR3 length: 13 residues.

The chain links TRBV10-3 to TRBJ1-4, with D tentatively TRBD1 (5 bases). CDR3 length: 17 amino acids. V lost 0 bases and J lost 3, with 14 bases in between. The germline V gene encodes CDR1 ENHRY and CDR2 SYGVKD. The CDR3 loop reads CAISESRDSVANEKLFF. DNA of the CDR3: TGTGCCATCAGTGAGTCCAGGGACTCTGTAGCTAATGAAAAACTGTTTTTT.